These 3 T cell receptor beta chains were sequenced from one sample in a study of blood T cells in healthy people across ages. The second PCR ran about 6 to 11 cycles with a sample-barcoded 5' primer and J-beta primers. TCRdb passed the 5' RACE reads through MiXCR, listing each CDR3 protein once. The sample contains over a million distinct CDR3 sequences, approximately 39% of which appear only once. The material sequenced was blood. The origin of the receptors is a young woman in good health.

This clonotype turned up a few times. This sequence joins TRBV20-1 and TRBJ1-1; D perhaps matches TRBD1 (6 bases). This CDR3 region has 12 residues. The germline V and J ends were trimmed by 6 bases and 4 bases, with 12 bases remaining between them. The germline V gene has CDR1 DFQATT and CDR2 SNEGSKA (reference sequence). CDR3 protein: CSAPDRITEAFF. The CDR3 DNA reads TGCAGTGCCCCAGACAGGATCACTGAAGCTTTCTTT.

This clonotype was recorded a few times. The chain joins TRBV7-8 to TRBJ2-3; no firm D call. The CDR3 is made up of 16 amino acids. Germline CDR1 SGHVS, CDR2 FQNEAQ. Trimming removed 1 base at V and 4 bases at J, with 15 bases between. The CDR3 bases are TGTGCCAGCAGCTTAGAGCTAGGCCCTGTTCCAGATACGCAGTATTTT. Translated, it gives CASSLELGPVPDTQYF.

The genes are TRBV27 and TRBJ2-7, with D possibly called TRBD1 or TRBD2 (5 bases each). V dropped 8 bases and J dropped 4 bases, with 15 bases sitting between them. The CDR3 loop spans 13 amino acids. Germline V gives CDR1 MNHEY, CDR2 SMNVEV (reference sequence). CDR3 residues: CASGKGRRYEQYF. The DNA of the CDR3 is TGTGCCAGCGGCAAGGGACGGAGATACGAGCAGTACTTC.